In its sample, the clone carrying this TCR beta chain was seen many times. Its antigen is unidentified. Before thyroid surgery, none of the patients had received any treatment. Original methodology: For papillary thyroid cancer, a distant-metastasis classifier was constructed from CDR3 differences observed across clinicopathological groups. With MiXCR, TCRdb reprocessed the PCR reads. The V and J calls were not made by the authors but by TCRdb's processing. Counted here are roughly 30,000 clones, under 25% occurring once; the ten biggest clones make up 13% to 15%. Germline V gives CDR1 SGHAT, CDR2 FQNNGV. The CDR3 is 12 residues long. Deletions cut 3 bases from V and 6 bases from J, with 9 bases between. These data are taken from a study of metastatic and nonmetastatic thyroid tumors. Across the whole study: From malignant and benign thyroid patients, repertoires in blood and in tumor or nodule tissue were compared.

Study-wide points: Across blood and tumor, TCR beta diversity in malignant thyroid tumors was reportedly significantly higher than in benign nodules.

This sequence originates from a female donor with papillary thyroid cancer or a benign thyroid nodule (not recorded which). Some clones in this sample may be carry-over from other donors' samples. Sequencing was carried out using blood. This chain uses TRBV11-2 with TRBJ2-7; perhaps TRBD1 as D (6 bases). The CDR3 bases are TGTGCCAGCAGCTTCATAGGGGGCGAGCAGTACTTC. It is translated as CASSFIGGEQYF.